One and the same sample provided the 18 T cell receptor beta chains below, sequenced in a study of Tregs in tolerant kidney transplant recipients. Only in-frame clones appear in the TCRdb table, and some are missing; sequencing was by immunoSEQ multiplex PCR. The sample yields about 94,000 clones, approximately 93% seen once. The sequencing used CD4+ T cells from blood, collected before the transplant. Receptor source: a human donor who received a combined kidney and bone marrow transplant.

CDR3 amino acids: CASKLGAGTGNEKLFF. As DNA, the CDR3 is TGCGCCAGCAAGCTTGGGGCCGGGACAGGGAATGAAAAACTGTTTTTT. The rearrangement links TRBV5-1 to TRBJ1-4, with 9 bases matching TRBD1. From germline, CDR1 is SGHRS and CDR2 YFSETQ. The V and J ends lost 6 bases and 5 bases, in that order; junction bases with no gene match: 11. CDR3 length equals 16 residues.

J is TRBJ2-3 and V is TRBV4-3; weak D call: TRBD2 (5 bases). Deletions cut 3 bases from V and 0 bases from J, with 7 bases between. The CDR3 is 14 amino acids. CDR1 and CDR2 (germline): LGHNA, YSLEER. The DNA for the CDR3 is TGCGCCAGCAGCCAGAGGGCTAGCACAGATACGCAGTATTTT. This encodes CASSQRASTDTQYF.

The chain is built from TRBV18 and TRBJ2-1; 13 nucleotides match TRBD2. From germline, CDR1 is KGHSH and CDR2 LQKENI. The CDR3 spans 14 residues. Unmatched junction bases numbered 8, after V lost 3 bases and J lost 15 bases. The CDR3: CASSPGTSGVVGFF. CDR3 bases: TGTGCCAGCTCACCCGGGACTAGCGGGGTTGTGGGGTTCTTC.

CDR3 sequence (DNA): TGTGCCAGTAGCCCAATCGGGGGAGGCCATGAGCAGTTCTTC. As protein: CASSPIGGGHEQFF. The genes are TRBV19 and TRBJ2-1, with a tentative D call TRBD2 (6 bases). V dropped 6 bases and J dropped 8 bases, with 17 bases sitting between them. There are 14 residues in the CDR3. Germline-derived CDR1 and CDR2 are LNHDA and SQIVND (reference sequence).

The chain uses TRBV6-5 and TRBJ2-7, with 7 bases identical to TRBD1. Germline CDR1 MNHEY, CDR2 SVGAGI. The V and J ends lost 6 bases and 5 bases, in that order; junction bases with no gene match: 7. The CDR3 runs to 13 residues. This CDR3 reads CASRRQGGDEQYF. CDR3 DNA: TGTGCCAGCAGGCGACAGGGCGGCGACGAGCAGTACTTC.

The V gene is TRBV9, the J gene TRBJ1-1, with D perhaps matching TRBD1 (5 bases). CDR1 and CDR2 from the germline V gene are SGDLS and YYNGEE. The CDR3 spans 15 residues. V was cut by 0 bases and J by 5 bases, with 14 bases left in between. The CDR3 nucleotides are TGTGCCAGCAGCGTAGAGTGGGGGACTGGTACTGAAGCTTTCTTT. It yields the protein CASSVEWGTGTEAFF.

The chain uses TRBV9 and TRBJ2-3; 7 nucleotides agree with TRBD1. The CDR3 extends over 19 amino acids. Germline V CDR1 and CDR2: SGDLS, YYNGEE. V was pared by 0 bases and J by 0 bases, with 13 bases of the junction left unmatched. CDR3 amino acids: CASSVVGIGGQSSTDTQYF. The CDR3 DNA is TGTGCCAGCAGCGTAGTGGGAATAGGGGGACAGTCTAGCACAGATACGCAGTATTTT.

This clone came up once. CDR3 bases: TGTGCCAGCAGCTCGGGACTAGCGGGGGCTGAGCAGTTCTTC. Protein sequence: CASSSGLAGAEQFF. The genes are TRBV11-3 and TRBJ2-1; TRBD2 agrees at 14 bases. This CDR3 is 14 amino acids long. Germline trimming cut 4 bases from V and 9 bases from J; bases unmatched to any gene: 2. Germline V gene lookup returns CDR1 SGHNT and CDR2 YENEEA.

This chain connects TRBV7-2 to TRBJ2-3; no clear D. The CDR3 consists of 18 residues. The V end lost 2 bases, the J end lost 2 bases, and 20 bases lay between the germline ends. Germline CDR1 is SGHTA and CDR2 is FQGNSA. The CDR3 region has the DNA TGTGCCAGCAGCTTAAATCGGAGAACTCCTACCCCCACAGATACGCAGTATTTT. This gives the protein CASSLNRRTPTPTDTQYF.

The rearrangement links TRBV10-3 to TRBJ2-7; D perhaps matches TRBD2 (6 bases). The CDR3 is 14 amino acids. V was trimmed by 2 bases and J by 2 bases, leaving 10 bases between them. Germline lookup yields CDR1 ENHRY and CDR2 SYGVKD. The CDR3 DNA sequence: TGTGCCATCAGTGAGCTAACGGGGGCCTACGAGCAGTACTTC. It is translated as CAISELTGAYEQYF.

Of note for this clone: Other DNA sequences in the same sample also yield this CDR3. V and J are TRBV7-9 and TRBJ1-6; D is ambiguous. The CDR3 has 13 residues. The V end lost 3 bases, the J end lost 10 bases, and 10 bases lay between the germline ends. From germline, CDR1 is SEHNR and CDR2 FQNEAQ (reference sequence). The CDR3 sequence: CASSFGKLSPLHF. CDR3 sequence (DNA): TGTGCCAGCAGCTTCGGGAAGTTGTCACCCCTCCACTTT.

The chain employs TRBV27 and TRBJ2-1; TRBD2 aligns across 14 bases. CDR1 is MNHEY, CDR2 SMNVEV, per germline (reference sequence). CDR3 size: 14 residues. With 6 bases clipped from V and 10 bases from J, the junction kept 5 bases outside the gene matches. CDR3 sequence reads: CASRGLAGVEEQFF. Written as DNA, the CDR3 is TGTGCCAGCAGGGGACTAGCGGGAGTGGAGGAGCAGTTCTTC.

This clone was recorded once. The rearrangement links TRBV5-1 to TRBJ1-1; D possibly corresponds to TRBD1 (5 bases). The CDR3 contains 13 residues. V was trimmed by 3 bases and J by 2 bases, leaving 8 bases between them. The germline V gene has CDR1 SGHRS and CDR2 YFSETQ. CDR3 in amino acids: CASSSGHNTEAFF. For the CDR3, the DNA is TGCGCCAGCAGCTCAGGACATAACACTGAAGCTTTCTTT.

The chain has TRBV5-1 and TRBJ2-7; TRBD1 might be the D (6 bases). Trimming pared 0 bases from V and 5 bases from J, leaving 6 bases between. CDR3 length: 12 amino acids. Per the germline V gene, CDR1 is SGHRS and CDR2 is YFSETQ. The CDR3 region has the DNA TGCGCCAGCAGCTTGGAGGGGGACGAGCAGTACTTC. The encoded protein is CASSLEGDEQYF.

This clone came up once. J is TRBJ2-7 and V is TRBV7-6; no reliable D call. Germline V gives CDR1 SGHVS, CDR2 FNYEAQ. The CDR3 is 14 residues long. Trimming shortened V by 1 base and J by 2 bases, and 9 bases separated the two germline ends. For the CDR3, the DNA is TGTGCCAGCAGCTTAGGTACACAGCCCTACGAGCAGTACTTC. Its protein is CASSLGTQPYEQYF.

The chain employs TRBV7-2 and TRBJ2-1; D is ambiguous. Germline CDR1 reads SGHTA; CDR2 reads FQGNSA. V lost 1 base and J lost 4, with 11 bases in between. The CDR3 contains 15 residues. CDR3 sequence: CASSLVGSGYNEQFF. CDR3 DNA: TGTGCCAGCAGCTTAGTCGGATCGGGTTACAATGAGCAGTTCTTC.

The CDR3 DNA sequence: TGTGCCAGCAGTTTACGGACAGGGGGTTACGAGCAGTACTTC. It is translated as CASSLRTGGYEQYF. J is TRBJ2-7 and V is TRBV28, with 10 bases fitting TRBD1. Trimming removed 2 bases from V and 4 bases from J; junction bases left unmatched: 2. Germline CDR1 reads MDHEN; CDR2 reads SYDVKM. The CDR3 covers 14 residues.

The CDR3 sequence: CASSPRQTGRLETQYF. The CDR3 nucleotides read TGTGCCAGCAGCCCCCGCCAGACAGGGCGATTGGAGACCCAGTACTTC. The rearrangement uses TRBV7-9 and TRBJ2-5, with TRBD1 matching over 7 bases. After removal of 5 bases from V and 5 bases from J, the junction contained 14 bases not matched to a gene. The CDR3 contains 16 residues. Germline-derived CDR1 and CDR2 are SEHNR and FQNEAQ (reference sequence).